The present entry profiles one TCR beta chain with its context. Which antigen it targets is not known. The record has no base qualities; no much larger clone is one base away. The sample comes from a study of T cell responses to AZD1222 COVID-19 vaccine (dated by TCRdb to the early 2020s). About the investigation overall: AZD1222 recipients given second doses at about 4 weeks or at about 12 weeks were pooled, since spike-specific TCR depth and breadth were not found to differ between the two schedules. Enrollment into the trials was organized by age into subgroups of 18-55, 56-69 and 70-plus years, and those subgroups contained approximately 160, 26 and 62 TCR-sequenced participants, respectively. TCR sequencing was performed for roughly 240 trial participants, of whom 200 to 220 were given two doses of AZD1222 and some 26 were given two doses of MenACWY control vaccine. Here is what the overall study found, with its caveats: Spike-specific TCR breadth and depth rose significantly after two AZD1222 doses compared with day 0 and with MenACWY recipients. Most participants were white British and females outnumbered males, and the authors suggested that clonal diversity may have been underestimated. Vaccine-associated CD4 TCRs spanned the whole spike protein, with dominant responses in regions 160-218 and 743-854. Because no day 14 peak-response samples were available, repertoires were characterized only after the peak T cell response. Epitopes outside the regions mutated in the B.1.351 and B.1.1.7 variants were reportedly recognized by nearly half of the unique spike-specific TCRs. Only six AZD1222 recipients were SARS-CoV-2 seropositive at baseline, limiting conclusions about previously exposed vaccinees. In the small 56-69-year group, the increase in depth fell short of significance, most likely because of low power.

According to the study, the label for this sample's time point signals: baseline before first vaccination. Vaccinee samples came from UK trials COV001 and COV002, including a single-blind randomized controlled phase 2/3 trial of AZD1222 (ChAdOx1 nCoV-19) in healthy adults. Trial participant PBMC samples were collected at day 0 and day 28 after the second dose for TCRbeta chain sequencing. The CDR3 regions of human TCRbeta chains were analyzed by immunosequencing. The original pipeline was this. Repertoire TCRs were matched against a reference library of SARS-CoV-2-specific TCRs generated with the MIRA antigen-specificity platform. Breadth was defined as the fraction of unique TCRs that were SARS-CoV-2-associated. Depth was defined as the fraction of total T cells that were SARS-CoV-2-associated. Using the MIRA data, every spike-specific TCR was mapped to the spike region that the TCR reacted to and assigned to either a CD4 or a CD8 class. Log10-transformed breadth and depth values were compared by one-way ANOVA with Sidak's multiple comparisons tests. In TCRdb, the immuneACCESS table is reduced to in-frame sequences with V and J assigned. These tables do not hold every clone; where another copy was compared, an unresolved V gene accounts for under half, and the others remain unexplained. V, J and clone size were drawn from that table, and D and trimming were deduced from the DNA. The sample profile shows about 150,000 clones; 91% of them were found once. Clones ranked in the top ten supply approximately 4.8% of the sample.

Sequences were derived from peripheral blood, sampled on day 0 of AZD1222 vaccination. The sequence was obtained from an adult in good health.

The DNA reads TGTGCCACCAGCAGCGGATTTCTCCGGGACAGTTCCTACGAGCAGTACTTC. This codes for CATSSGFLRDSSYEQYF. This sequence uses TRBV15 and TRBJ2-7, with 7 junctional bases fitting TRBD1. CDR1 and CDR2 are read off the germline V gene (reference sequence) as LNHNV and YYDKDF. The CDR3 measures 17 amino acids from cysteine to phenylalanine. This entry keeps only the CDR3 DNA: 51 bases, framed from base 1. V is trimmed back by 3 bases and J by 1 base, and the junction contains 12 bases that no gene match accounts for.